This T cell receptor beta chain derives from a study of radiotherapy plus CTLA-4 blockade in lung cancer. Study-level information: There were objective responses in 18% of patients, and around 31% had disease control.

The CDR3 totals 13 residues. In germline, CDR1 is SGHRS, CDR2 YFSETQ. V lost 4 bases and J 5 bases, leaving 12 bases between the germline ends. Clones were read by immunoSEQ multiplex PCR, and TCRdb kept only the in-frame ones, dropping some. The table has roughly 100,000 clones, under 90% seen once. Focal radiation and CTLA-4 blockade (ipilimumab) were tested in chemo-refractory metastatic non-small-cell lung cancer patients. The TCR was taken from a human donor with non-small cell lung cancer that progressed on radiotherapy plus ipilimumab. Some clones in this sample may be carry-over from other donors' samples. The chain is built from TRBV5-1 and TRBJ2-5; D possibly corresponds to TRBD1 (5 bases). Sequenced material: peripheral blood, taken from a patient treated with radiotherapy plus ipilimumab. CDR3 sequence: CASSADSQETQYF. Here the CDR3 DNA reads TGCGCCAGCAGCGCCGACAGTCAGGAGACCCAGTACTTC.